The 16 T cell receptor beta chains in this list originate from one sample, sequenced in a study of blood T cells in healthy people across ages. Through a sample-barcoded 5' primer and a J-beta primer mix, a second PCR was run for roughly 6 to 11 cycles. MiXCR, applied by TCRdb to the 5' RACE reads, yields one record per CDR3 protein. The table has 1.8 million or so distinct CDR3 sequences, about two fifths seen once. Sequenced sample: blood. The receptor set was obtained from a human donor in good health.

This clonotype was seen a handful of times. The chain uses TRBV27 and TRBJ2-7; maybe TRBD1 (5 bases). There are 13 residues in the CDR3. V was clipped by 6 bases and J by 7 bases, with 16 bases between them. In germline, CDR1 is MNHEY, CDR2 SMNVEV (reference sequence). The CDR3 DNA sequence: TGTGCCAGCAGACGGATAGGGGTTGATGAGCAGTACTTC. It translates to CASRRIGVDEQYF.

This chain connects TRBV20-1 to TRBJ1-1; weak D call: TRBD1 (6 bases). V was clipped by 5 bases and J by 12 bases, with 13 bases between them. CDR3 length: 10 amino acids. CDR1 and CDR2 (germline): DFQATT, SNEGSKA (reference sequence). CDR3 loop: CSAVHRVTFF. DNA of the CDR3: TGCAGTGCTGTCCACAGGGTAACTTTCTTT.

This clonotype was counted a few times. The chain carries TRBV29-1 and TRBJ2-1; 8 bases align to TRBD1. The V segment lost 1 base and the J segment 10 bases; nucleotides outside the gene matches: 24. The CDR3 extends over 19 amino acids. Germline lookup yields CDR1 SQVTM and CDR2 ANQGSEA. This CDR3 is CSVEAGLISGQEFTYEQFF. The CDR3 DNA follows: TGCAGCGTTGAAGCTGGGCTTATATCGGGACAGGAATTTACCTACGAGCAGTTCTTC.

The chain is built from TRBV4-2 and TRBJ1-1, with D perhaps TRBD1 (5 bases). The V end was cut by 1 base, the J end by 4 bases, with 13 bases between. The CDR3 totals 15 residues. Per germline, CDR1 LGHNA and CDR2 YNFKEQ. The chain's CDR3 is CASSQVSGRSTEAFF. In nucleotides, the CDR3 is TGTGCCAGCAGCCAAGTGTCGGGGCGAAGCACTGAAGCTTTCTTT.

The chain is built from TRBV7-3 and TRBJ2-1, with D maybe TRBD2 (6 bases). The V end was cut by 1 base, the J end by 7 bases, with 14 bases between. There are 15 residues in the CDR3. CDR1 SGHTA and CDR2 FQGTGA come from the germline V gene. CDR3: CASSLSRRGRNEQFF. The CDR3 region has the DNA TGTGCCAGCAGCTTAAGTCGGAGGGGCAGGAATGAGCAGTTCTTC.

This clonotype was picked up many times. V is TRBV24-1 and J is TRBJ2-7; D is perhaps TRBD1 (5 bases). The CDR3 is 13 amino acids. Germline values: CDR1 KGHDR, CDR2 SFDVKD. The V end lost 7 bases, the J end lost 9 bases, and 18 bases lay between the germline ends. The DNA for the CDR3 is TGTGCCACCAGCGAAGACAGATCTACGGCGCAGTACTTC. It is translated as CATSEDRSTAQYF.

The rearrangement joins TRBV29-1 to TRBJ2-5; D may be TRBD2 (6 bases). Trimming cost V 3 bases and J 2 bases, with 13 bases left between them. From germline, CDR1 is SQVTM and CDR2 ANQGSEA. CDR3 length: 14 amino acids. The CDR3 nucleotides are TGCAGCGTTGATGAGGGTAGCGGACAAGAGACCCAGTACTTC. Amino acids: CSVDEGSGQETQYF.

Here the CDR3 reads CASSPAQLADTQYF. The CDR3, as DNA: TGTGCCAGCAGCCCCGCTCAACTAGCGGATACGCAGTATTTT. The rearrangement joins TRBV7-3 to TRBJ2-3; the match to TRBD2 covers 7 bases. The junction had 8 bases not matched to a gene; V was cut back by 5 bases and J by 6 bases. The CDR3 is 14 residues long. Germline V CDR1 and CDR2: SGHTA, FQGTGA.

This sequence joins TRBV9 and TRBJ2-2; TRBD1 aligns across 11 bases. The CDR3 length is 17 residues. With V trimmed by 3 bases and J by 7 bases, 11 bases remained unmatched. Germline V gives CDR1 SGDLS, CDR2 YYNGEE. The CDR3 here is CASSATPGQGDRGELFF. In nucleotides, the CDR3 is TGTGCCAGCAGCGCCACTCCGGGACAGGGGGATCGCGGGGAGCTGTTTTTT.

The chain carries TRBV20-1 and TRBJ2-4; 9 bases fit TRBD1. Germline CDR1 DFQATT, CDR2 SNEGSKA (reference sequence). The CDR3 runs 17 residues. Trimming removed 2 bases from V and 13 bases from J; junction bases left unmatched: 21. The chain's CDR3 is CSARLSQGAPLLGEQYF. The CDR3 DNA reads as TGCAGTGCTAGACTCTCACAGGGGGCTCCACTCTTGGGGGAGCAGTACTTC.

The DNA for the CDR3 is TGCGCCAGCAGCCAAGAGACAGGGGAAGTCTATGGCTACACCTTC. Translating gives CASSQETGEVYGYTF. The rearrangement uses TRBV4-1 and TRBJ1-2; 8 bases agree with TRBD1. CDR1 and CDR2 from the germline V gene are MGHRA and YSYEKL. Trimming took 0 bases from V and 4 from J; bases not matched to a gene: 4. This CDR3 spans 15 amino acids.

The chain is built from TRBV5-1 and TRBJ1-1; maybe TRBD1 (6 bases). Trimming removed 4 bases from V and 5 bases from J, with 21 bases in between. Germline-derived CDR1 and CDR2 are SGHRS and YFSETQ. CDR3 length equals 16 residues. The CDR3 DNA follows: TGCGCCAGCAGCCCCGATAGGGGGGCCGATCTAACTGAAGCTTTCTTT. As protein: CASSPDRGADLTEAFF.

The chain uses TRBV12-3 or TRBV12-4 and TRBJ2-7; D is possibly TRBD2 (6 bases). The end of the DNA aligns better with TRBJ2-5, so the J call may be wrong. The CDR3 has 11 residues. The CDR3 sequence: CASTRGKTQYF. The CDR3 coding sequence is TGTGCCAGCACTCGGGGGAAGACCCAGTACTTC.

The J gene is TRBJ2-3, the V gene TRBV28; TRBD2 agrees at 7 bases. The CDR3 sequence is 15 residues long. The V gene's germline CDR1 is MDHEN and CDR2 SYDVKM. Trimming removed 11 bases from V and 0 bases from J; junction bases left unmatched: 11. CDR3 coding DNA: TGTGCCTCCACCAGCGGGGCTCTGAGCACAGATACGCAGTATTTT. It codes for CASTSGALSTDTQYF. Drawing the rest from reference TRBV28 and TRBJ2-3, the complete variable domain is DVKVTQSSRYLVKRTGEKVFLECVQDMDHENMFWYRQDPGLGLRLIYFSYDVKMKEKGDIPEGYSVSREKKERFSLILESASTNQTSMYLCASTSGALSTDTQYFGPGTRLTVL.

This clonotype has only one observation. V and J are TRBV20-1 and TRBJ1-2; 9 bases agree with TRBD1. Trimming removed 5 bases from V and 4 bases from J; junction bases left unmatched: 8. The germline V gene encodes CDR1 DFQATT and CDR2 SNEGSKA (reference sequence). The CDR3 covers 14 residues. The DNA for the CDR3 is TGCAGTGCTCTGGGGGACAGGGCAGCCTATGGCTACACCTTC. Amino acids: CSALGDRAAYGYTF.

The chain combines TRBV27 with TRBJ1-4, with D possibly matching TRBD1 (6 bases). V was trimmed by 3 bases and J by 5 bases, leaving 13 bases between them. CDR3 length: 15 amino acids. CDR1 is MNHEY and CDR2 is SMNVEV in the germline V gene (reference sequence). The CDR3 coding sequence is TGTGCCAGCAGTTTTTTAGGACAGCCAAATGAAAAACTGTTTTTT. Residues: CASSFLGQPNEKLFF. Drawing the rest from reference TRBV27 and TRBJ1-4, the complete variable domain is EAQVTQNPRYLITVTGKKLTVTCSQNMNHEYMSWYRQDPGLGLRQIYYSMNVEVTDKGDVPEGYKVSRKEKRNFPLILESPSPNQTSLYFCASSFLGQPNEKLFFGSGTQLSVL.